The entry below describes one TCR beta chain. Sequencing was performed with immunoSEQ multiplex PCR; in TCRdb, only in-frame clones are kept and a portion is missing. This sample carries around 200,000 clones, about 95% of them seen once, and the ten largest clones take about 1.4%. The data derive from a study of control samples from healthy donors and cancer patients. CDR1 is SGHRS, CDR2 YFSETQ, per germline. The junction had 9 bases not matched to a gene; V was cut back by 8 bases and J by 2 bases. The CDR3 is made up of 14 amino acids. Sequencing was performed on blood. This receptor was obtained from a man aged 45-65 years in good health. This chain connects TRBV5-1 to TRBJ1-1; TRBD1 agrees at 7 bases. The CDR3 loop is CASQKGQINTEAFF. DNA for the CDR3: TGCGCCAGTCAAAAGGGACAGATAAACACTGAAGCTTTCTTT. Based on the CDR3 plus reference TRBV5-1 and TRBJ1-1, the full variable domain is KAGVTQTPRYLIKTRGQQVTLSCSPISGHRSVSWYQQTPGQGLQFLFEYFSETQRNKGNFPGRFSGRQFSNSRSEMNVSTLELGDSALYLCASQKGQINTEAFFGQGTRLTVV.